Listed here are 14 T cell receptor beta chains from one sample, sequenced in a study of regulatory T cells in long-lasting Graves disease. As to time point: newly diagnosed GD, antithyroid drugs for less than 3 months. The TCR library was made from RNA extracted from PBMCs. The authors built TCR beta libraries using iRepertoire HTBI primers and Arm-PCR of CDR3 regions. TCRdb reanalysed the multiplex PCR reads using MiXCR and keeps one entry per CDR3 protein. There are roughly 350,000 distinct CDR3 sequences in the sample; over 15% occur only once, and 30% lies in the top ten. The same sample was also used in a study of T cells in Graves' hyperthyroidism and ophthalmopathy.

This specimen consisted of peripheral blood mononuclear cells (PBMCs), obtained at new diagnosis, from a patient treated with antithyroid drugs. Every receptor here comes from a man between 40 and 49 years old with Graves disease.

Concerning this clonotype itself: One base away lies a much larger clone, so this may be a sequencing read error. This sequence joins TRBV12-3 or TRBV12-4 and TRBJ1-4; 7 bases fit TRBD1. With 4 bases clipped from V and 10 bases from J, the junction kept 6 bases outside the gene matches. The CDR3 loop spans 13 amino acids. Here the CDR3 reads CASSSGGWGKLFF. In DNA form, the CDR3 reads TGTGCCAGCAGTTCAGGGGGTTGGGGAAAACTGTTTTTT.

In its sample, this clonotype was seen a few times. The chain employs TRBV20-1 and TRBJ2-3; the match to TRBD2 covers 7 bases. The V gene end was trimmed by 3 bases and the J gene end by 1 base; junction bases not matched to a gene: 4. The CDR3 covers 14 residues. The V gene's germline CDR1 is DFQATT and CDR2 SNEGSKA (reference sequence). The CDR3 sequence: CSARGGVGTDTQYF. The CDR3 bases are TGCAGTGCTAGGGGGGGGGTGGGCACAGATACGCAGTATTTT.

Turning to this clonotype: Its ends do not fully match the called genes, so a read error is possible. This chain uses TRBV6-2 or TRBV6-3 with TRBJ2-4; D is perhaps TRBD1 (6 bases). Germline CDR1 MNHEY, CDR2 SVGEGT. The CDR3 totals 15 residues. The CDR3: CASSEAYRVQNVQYF. The CDR3 DNA sequence: TGTGCCAGCAGTGAAGCGTACAGGGTCCAAAACGTTCAGTACTTC.

This clonotype turned up a few times. This chain connects TRBV2 to TRBJ1-2; D gene unclear. Trimming took 4 bases from V and 3 from J, leaving 12 bases between them. The germline V gene has CDR1 SNHLY and CDR2 FYNNEI. CDR3 size: 14 residues. The CDR3 is CASSVLLVDYGYTF. The CDR3 DNA reads as TGTGCCAGCAGTGTGCTGTTGGTGGACTATGGCTACACCTTC.

This clonotype was recorded at least ten times. V gene TRBV7-2 combines with J gene TRBJ2-1, with D possibly matching TRBD2 (6 bases). There are 15 residues in the CDR3. From germline, CDR1 is SGHTA and CDR2 FQGNSA. V was cut by 2 bases and J by 5 bases, with 13 bases left in between. The CDR3: CASSLWTTPNNEQFF. CDR3 nucleotide sequence: TGTGCCAGCAGCTTATGGACTACCCCTAACAATGAGCAGTTCTTC.

Note on this clonotype: This likely stems from a read error, as it lies one base from a far larger clone. V is TRBV6-5 and J is TRBJ2-3; no firm D call. The CDR3 sequence is 13 residues long. Germline CDR1 and CDR2: MNHEY and SVGAGI. The V end lost 4 bases, the J end lost 2 bases, and 7 bases lay between the germline ends. As DNA, the CDR3 is TGTGCCAGCAGTTCATCGACCACAGATACGCAGTATTTT. Amino acids: CASSSSTTDTQYF.

V and J are TRBV20-1 and TRBJ2-3, with 8 positions matching TRBD2. Germline V lookup: CDR1 DFQATT, CDR2 SNEGSKA (reference sequence). J gave up 5 bases and V 7 bases, and 8 bases lay outside the gene matches. This CDR3 is built from 13 residues. DNA for the CDR3: TGCAGTGTTACGGGGGGGCCTGGAGATACGCAGTATTTT. Residues: CSVTGGPGDTQYF.

J is TRBJ2-6 and V is TRBV29-1, with TRBD1 as a possible D gene (6 bases). Trimming left V 6 bases short and J 0 bases short, with 15 bases between. CDR3 length: 16 amino acids. Germline lookup yields CDR1 SQVTM and CDR2 ANQGSEA. DNA for the CDR3: TGCAGCGTGGTGACAGGATCTGTCTCTGGGGCCAACGTCCTGACTTTC. This translates into CSVVTGSVSGANVLTF.

The chain has TRBV28 and TRBJ1-1; TRBD1 might be the D (6 bases). The CDR3 contains 15 residues. Germline assignment: CDR1 MDHEN and CDR2 SYDVKM. V lost 4 bases and J lost 3, with 15 bases in between. The CDR3 DNA follows: TGTGCCAGCAGTTCAGGGGACCGTACCTACACTGAAGCTTTCTTT. This sequence encodes CASSSGDRTYTEAFF.

The J gene is TRBJ2-3, the V gene TRBV6-2 or TRBV6-3, with D unresolved. Germline lookup yields CDR1 MNHEY and CDR2 SVGEGT. The CDR3 consists of 14 residues. The V end was cut by 8 bases, the J end by 1 base, with 13 bases between. The CDR3 loop is CASGRYLGTDTQYF. DNA for the CDR3: TGTGCCAGCGGGCGATATTTGGGCACAGATACGCAGTATTTT.

This clonotype was seen at least ten times. The chain joins TRBV27 to TRBJ2-2, with D possibly TRBD2 on 6 matching bases. The V gene lost 4 bases and the J gene lost 5 bases, with 14 bases spanning the gap. Germline V gives CDR1 MNHEY, CDR2 SMNVEV (reference sequence). CDR3 length equals 15 residues. CDR3 DNA: TGTGCCAGCAGTTCCAGGGTGGAGGGGACCGGGGAGCTGTTTTTT. The encoded protein is CASSSRVEGTGELFF.

This chain joins TRBV4-1 and TRBJ2-1; D ambiguous. V lost 3 bases, J lost 1 base, and 10 bases lay in between. The germline CDR1 and CDR2 sequences are MGHRA and YSYEKL. The CDR3 extends over 15 amino acids. The CDR3 sequence is CASSHAPGSYNEQFF. Written as DNA, the CDR3 is TGCGCCAGCAGCCACGCTCCCGGATCCTACAATGAGCAGTTCTTC.

This clonotype has at least ten counts. The rearrangement joins TRBV28 to TRBJ1-5, with 9 bases that match TRBD1. The CDR3 sequence is 14 residues long. Trimming took 6 bases from V and 7 from J; bases not matched to a gene: 7. CDR1 is MDHEN, CDR2 SYDVKM, per germline. In DNA form, the CDR3 reads TGTGCCAGCAGAAACACAGGGGGCCCCCAGCCCCAGCATTTT. The encoded protein is CASRNTGGPQPQHF.

The rearrangement joins TRBV19 to TRBJ2-7; maybe TRBD1 (5 bases). CDR3 length: 13 residues. Germline V gene data show CDR1 as LNHDA and CDR2 as SQIVND (reference sequence). Trimming removed 6 bases at V and 3 bases at J, with 12 bases between. The CDR3 protein is CASRLAGNYEQYF. In DNA form, the CDR3 reads TGTGCCAGTAGGCTGGCAGGGAACTACGAGCAGTACTTC.